The source of this T cell receptor (beta chain) is a study of T cells after yellow fever vaccination (dated by TCRdb to the late 2010s). General notes on the study: The SMART-Seq v4 Ultra Low Input RNA kit was used to prepare libraries from fractions with low cell numbers. To follow T-cell clones before and after primary and booster YFV17D yellow fever vaccination, bulk TCR alpha and beta repertoires were sequenced over time. Two healthy male donors, one aged 18 to 30 and one aged 30 to 40 years, were included in the cohort. Blood samples were taken at several timepoints before and after primary and secondary immunization, and bulk PBMC replicates and cell subsets were isolated. General findings and caveats noted by the study authors: After the booster, most clones that had expanded after primary vaccination were detected again (nearly 98% of CD4 and around 88% of CD8), suggesting broad maintenance of memory. Because only a couple of donors were included in the study, the extent to which the findings can be generalized is limited. Because abundant contaminating clonotypes from the bulk population could be contained in FACS-sorted repertoires, computational filtering was required. A small share of clonotypes was detected in both CD4 and CD8 compartments, with the overlap likely arising from convergent recombination. The secondary T-cell response was weaker than the primary response but faster, peaking on day 5 instead of day 15.

TCR cDNA was synthesized by 5'RACE template switching, through which a universal primer site and unique molecular identifiers were introduced. Priming of cDNA synthesis was performed from both the TCR alpha and TCR beta constant segments. Library amplification involved two PCR steps, and the second step added sample barcodes and sequencing adapters. Sequencing of libraries was done on Illumina HiSeq 2500 (2x100 bp) or NovaSeq (2x150 bp). On the authors' methods: Demultiplexing of reads and collapsing into UMI consensus sequences were performed with MIGEC, and V(D)J alignment was carried out with MiXCR. Vaccine-responding clonotypes were defined with edgeR using replicate PBMC samples, requiring FDR below 0.01 and a log2 fold change above 5 up to day 15. Each bulk clonotype was labeled CD4 or CD8 based on which sequenced repertoire, CD4 or CD8, contained the clonotype at higher abundance. TCRdb trimmed the raw reads at Q25, called clones with MiXCR and kept productive beta chains. Identical CDR3 proteins give one entry, which carries the most common genes and DNA. These V and J calls are TCRdb output, not the study's own analysis. The sample records roughly 300,000 distinct CDR3 sequences, around 7% of which are singletons. Together, the top ten hold roughly a sixth of the sample.

The sample's treatment or condition, from its label and the paper: live attenuated yellow fever vaccine strain. At every blood-draw timepoint, two biological replicates of bulk PBMCs were collected. A standard Ficoll-Paque protocol was used to isolate PBMCs from peripheral blood. TriZol was used to extract RNA from bulk PBMCs, from CD4 and CD8 fractions, and from dextramer-positive and dextramer-negative fractions. In regard to this clonotype: The specificity of this receptor is unknown. No quality values exist for individual bases; no much larger clone is one base distant.

Here the sequenced sample was PBMCs, taken about 41 days after the first yellow fever vaccination. This TCR derives from a young man who received the YFV17D yellow fever vaccine.

The DNA is TGTGCCAGCAGCATTGGCGGGGACGGTAGAAACATTCAGTACTTC. Its protein reads: CASSIGGDGRNIQYF. Here the chain combines TRBV5-5 and TRBJ2-4; perhaps TRBD2 is the D gene, with 6 bases matching. The CDR3 numbers 15 residues from cysteine through phenylalanine. This entry keeps only the CDR3 DNA: 45 bases, framed from base 1. Between the V and J ends, shortened by 4 bases and 6 bases respectively, the junction contains 17 bases. The germline V gene encodes CDR1 SGHKS and CDR2 YYEKEE (reference sequence).